A selection of T cell receptor beta chains follows, all from one sample in a study of molecular identifiers for immune sequencing clone quantification. TCRdb reprocessed the PCR reads via MiXCR and lists one record per CDR3 protein. The top ten hold approximately 0.8% of the sample, which has around 460,000 distinct CDR3 sequences, roughly a fifth seen once. What was sequenced was naive CD8+ T cells from blood, with Jurkat cell RNA spiked in. All receptors come from a human donor in good health. Some libraries in this study had Jurkat cell RNA spiked in. The CDR3 runs from the conserved cysteine through the conserved F or W. D genes are given only for firm matches. Clone size is not always given. Where it is, it says once, few, many or a class for expanded clones.

V	length	J	D	size	CDR3	DNA
TRBV27	16	TRBJ2-2	TRBD2	few	CASSPFSGGTHRELFF	TGTGCCAGCAGCCCATTTAGCGGGGGGACGCACCGGGAGCTGTTTTTT
TRBV6-2/TRBV6-3	17	TRBJ2-1	.	few	CASSYSNELPSYNEQFF	TGTGCCAGCAGTTACTCGAATGAACTCCCTTCCTACAATGAGCAGTTCTTC
TRBV12-3/TRBV12-4	17	TRBJ2-3	TRBD1	many	CASSFEHWDRDTDTQYF	TGTGCCAGCAGTTTCGAACATTGGGACAGAGACACAGATACGCAGTATTTT
TRBV19	11	TRBJ2-2	.	many	CASTLAGELFF	TGTGCCAGTACTTTGGCCGGGGAGCTGTTTTTT
TRBV5-6	15	TRBJ2-2	.	few	CASSRGRDHTGELFF	TGTGCCAGCAGCCGAGGCAGGGATCACACCGGGGAGCTGTTTTTT
TRBV5-1	13	TRBJ2-7	TRBD2	few	CASSFGGDYEQYF	TGCGCCAGCAGCTTCGGGGGGGACTACGAGCAGTACTTC
TRBV20-1	17	TRBJ2-3	TRBD2	many	CSASGPSGRLGTDTQYF	TGCAGTGCTAGTGGCCCTAGCGGGAGGCTTGGTACAGATACGCAGTATTTT
TRBV28	11	TRBJ1-2	.	few	CASHGGFGYTF	TGTGCCAGCCACGGGGGATTTGGCTACACCTTC
TRBV5-1	15	TRBJ1-2	TRBD1	few	CASSLTGTVVYGYTF	TGCGCCAGCAGCTTGACCGGGACAGTCGTCTATGGCTACACCTTC
TRBV7-9	16	TRBJ2-7	TRBD1	many	CASSDTPGQGKWEQYF	TGTGCCAGCAGCGATACGCCGGGACAGGGGAAGTGGGAGCAGTACTTC
TRBV7-2	13	TRBJ2-3	TRBD1	many	CASSQGVGYTQYF	TGTGCCAGCAGCCAGGGGGTGGGTTATACGCAGTATTTT
TRBV7-9	15	TRBJ2-6	.	many	CASSQSQSGANVLTF	TGTGCCAGCAGCCAGTCGCAGTCCGGGGCCAACGTCCTGACTTTC
TRBV7-9	18	TRBJ2-2	TRBD1	many	CASSYTLSGGRDTGELFF	TGTGCCAGCAGCTACACCCTATCAGGGGGAAGGGACACCGGGGAGCTGTTTTTT
TRBV21-1	13	TRBJ1-2	.	few	CASSNLLTYGYTF	TGTGCCAGCAGCAATTTACTGACCTATGGCTACACCTTC
TRBV12-3/TRBV12-4	13	TRBJ1-1	.	.	CASSSWDGTEAFF	TGTGCCAGCAGTTCCTGGGACGGCACTGAAGCTTTCTTT
TRBV3-1	17	TRBJ1-3	.	few	CASSGLTGPEVAGTIYF	TGTGCCAGCTCCGGCCTAACCGGGCCCGAGGTGGCTGGCACCATATATTTT
TRBV2	15	TRBJ1-5	.	.	CASKASKSSNQPQHF	TGTGCCAGCAAGGCTTCGAAAAGTAGCAATCAGCCCCAGCATTTT
TRBV4-2	18	TRBJ2-1	TRBD2	.	CASSPEVVAGGLYNEQFF	TGTGCCAGCAGCCCAGAGGTAGTAGCGGGAGGGCTATACAATGAGCAGTTCTTC
TRBV29-1	12	TRBJ1-1	.	many	CSVRQGNTEAFF	TGCAGCGTTCGGCAGGGAAACACTGAAGCTTTCTTT
TRBV12-3/TRBV12-4	13	TRBJ2-1	.	.	CASAGQGGDEQFF	TGTGCCAGCGCGGGGCAGGGGGGGGATGAGCAGTTCTTC
TRBV12-3/TRBV12-4	12	TRBJ2-1	.	few	CASSPSLRGRFF	TGTGCCAGCAGTCCGTCACTTAGGGGTCGGTTCTTC
TRBV21-1	16	TRBJ1-1	.	few	CASSPRPTGMNTEAFF	TGTGCCAGCAGCCCCCGACCGACAGGGATGAACACTGAAGCTTTCTTT
TRBV6-5	12	TRBJ2-7	TRBD1	.	CTSSSTGHEQYF	TGTACCAGCAGTTCGACAGGGCACGAGCAGTACTTC
TRBV20-1	15	TRBJ2-3	.	many	CSASDFDRRTDTQYF	TGCAGTGCTAGTGACTTTGACCGCCGCACAGATACGCAGTATTTT
TRBV9	14	TRBJ2-5	.	few	CASSVERFGETQYF	TGTGCCAGCAGCGTAGAACGGTTTGGGGAGACCCAGTACTTC
TRBV4-3	16	TRBJ2-7	.	many	CASSQARDASSYEQYF	TGCGCCAGCAGCCAGGCCCGGGACGCCAGCTCCTACGAGCAGTACTTC
TRBV5-6	15	TRBJ2-7	TRBD2	.	CASSFGLAVPYEQYF	TGTGCCAGCAGCTTTGGACTAGCGGTCCCCTACGAGCAGTACTTC
TRBV12-3/TRBV12-4	16	TRBJ1-2	TRBD1	.	CASSQSGQGRDYGYTF	TGTGCCAGCAGCCAATCTGGACAGGGCCGGGACTATGGCTACACCTTC
TRBV7-9	18	TRBJ2-1	TRBD2	few	CASSRGTSGGYSYNEQFF	TGTGCCAGCAGCCGCGGGACTAGCGGGGGCTACTCCTACAATGAGCAGTTCTTC
TRBV6-5	15	TRBJ2-7	.	many	CASSYSTTGGDEQYF	TGTGCCAGCAGTTACTCTACGACAGGAGGCGACGAGCAGTACTTC
TRBV7-2	17	TRBJ2-3	.	many	CASSFKGGFSYTDTQYF	TGTGCCAGCAGCTTCAAAGGGGGTTTTTCCTACACAGATACGCAGTATTTT
TRBV28	15	TRBJ1-1	.	many	CASSLRPVGNTEAFF	TGTGCCAGCAGTTTGCGCCCCGTTGGCAACACTGAAGCTTTCTTT
TRBV6-2/TRBV6-3	16	TRBJ1-5	.	.	CASSSFRRVDNQPQHF	TGTGCCAGCAGCTCTTTTCGGAGGGTTGACAATCAGCCCCAGCATTTT
TRBV28	18	TRBJ2-5	TRBD1	few	CASSLRRGQGVRRETQYF	TGTGCCAGCAGTTTACGTAGGGGACAGGGGGTACGGCGAGAGACCCAGTACTTC